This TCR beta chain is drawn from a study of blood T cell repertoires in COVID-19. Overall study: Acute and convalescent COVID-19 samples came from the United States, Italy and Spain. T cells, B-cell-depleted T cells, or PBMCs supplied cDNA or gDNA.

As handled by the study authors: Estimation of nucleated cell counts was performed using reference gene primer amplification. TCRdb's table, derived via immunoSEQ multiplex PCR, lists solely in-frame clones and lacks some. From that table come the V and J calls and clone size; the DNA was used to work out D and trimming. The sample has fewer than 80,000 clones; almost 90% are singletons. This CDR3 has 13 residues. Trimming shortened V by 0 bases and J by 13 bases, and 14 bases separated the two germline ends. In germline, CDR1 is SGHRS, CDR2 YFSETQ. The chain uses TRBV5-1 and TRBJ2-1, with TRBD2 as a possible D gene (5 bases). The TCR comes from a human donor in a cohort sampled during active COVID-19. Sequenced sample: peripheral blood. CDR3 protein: CASSLEPDTGQFF. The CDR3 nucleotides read TGCGCCAGCAGCTTGGAACCAGATACGGGACAGTTCTTC.